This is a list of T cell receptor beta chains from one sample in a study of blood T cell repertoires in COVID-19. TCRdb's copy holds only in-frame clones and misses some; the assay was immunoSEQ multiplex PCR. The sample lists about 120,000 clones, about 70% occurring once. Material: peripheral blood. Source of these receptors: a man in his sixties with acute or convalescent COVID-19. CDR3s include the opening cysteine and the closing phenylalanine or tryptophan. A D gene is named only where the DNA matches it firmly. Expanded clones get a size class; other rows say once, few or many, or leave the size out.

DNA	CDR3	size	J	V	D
TGTGCCAGCAGCGTAGGGGAGATCCGGGCCAACGTCCTGACTTTC	CASSVGEIRANVLTF	NA	TRBJ2-6	TRBV9	NA
TGTGCCAGCAGTGACAGGGGTAGCGGGAGTTACAATGAGCAGTTCTTC	CASSDRGSGSYNEQFF	NA	TRBJ2-1	TRBV6-1	TRBD2
TGTGCCAGCAGTTCCCAGGGCCTAGGCGAGCAGTACTTC	CASSSQGLGEQYF	NA	TRBJ2-7	TRBV12-3/TRBV12-4	NA
TGTGCCAGCAGCCAAACTAGCGAGGGCTCCTACGAGCAGTACTTC	CASSQTSEGSYEQYF	NA	TRBJ2-7	TRBV6-5	TRBD2
TGCGCCAGCAGCTACGCTAATAGGGGCACTGAAGCTTTCTTT	CASSYANRGTEAFF	NA	TRBJ1-1	TRBV5-1	NA
TGTGCCAGCATGCTTCGGCTCGGCGGGCCCCAGCATTTT	CASMLRLGGPQHF	NA	TRBJ1-5	TRBV2	NA
TGTGCCAGCAGAGGGGCATCTCACGCAGATACGCAGTATTTT	CASRGASHADTQYF	NA	TRBJ2-3	TRBV6-5	NA
TGTGCCAGCAGACTTGGGTGGGACAGCAATGAGCAGTTCTTC	CASRLGWDSNEQFF	NA	TRBJ2-1	TRBV6-5	TRBD1
TGCGCCAGTTCCCCGCCCGGGACAGGCGATCTCTATGGCTACACCTTC	CASSPPGTGDLYGYTF	few	TRBJ1-2	TRBV5-1	TRBD1
TGTGCCAGCAGCCCCTTGCGGGGGGGCACAGATACGCAGTATTTT	CASSPLRGGTDTQYF	NA	TRBJ2-3	TRBV14	TRBD2
TGCGCCAGCAGTGATGGGGGGGCGAACACCGGGGAGCTGTTTTTT	CASSDGGANTGELFF	few	TRBJ2-2	TRBV10-1	TRBD2
TGTGCCACCAGCACTCAGCGGGATACGCAGTATTTT	CATSTQRDTQYF	NA	TRBJ2-3	TRBV15	NA
TGTGCCAGCAGCCAAGATATGAGGCGCAATCAGCCCCAGCATTTT	CASSQDMRRNQPQHF	NA	TRBJ1-5	TRBV3-1/TRBV3-2	NA
TGTGCCAGCAGCTGGAAGGGACTAGCGAGCCTTGGCACCGGGGAGCTGTTTTTT	CASSWKGLASLGTGELFF	NA	TRBJ2-2	TRBV12-1	NA
TGTGCCAGCAGCAAAGGGGTTCAGGACAGGGGTTGCTACAATGAGCAGTTCTTC	CASSKGVQDRGCYNEQFF	NA	TRBJ2-1	TRBV21-1	NA
TGTGCCAGCAGTTACCTCCCCGGGAACACTGAAGCTTTCTTT	CASSYLPGNTEAFF	NA	TRBJ1-1	TRBV6-5	NA
TGTGCCAGCAGCTTACGTGGAGCGGGACCCTATGGCTACACCTTC	CASSLRGAGPYGYTF	few	TRBJ1-2	TRBV7-8	NA
TGTGCCAGCAGTGAGGACGTAGCGGGAGTTAACACAGATACGCAGTATTTT	CASSEDVAGVNTDTQYF	NA	TRBJ2-3	TRBV6-1	TRBD2
TGTGCCAGCAGTCAAGGGCGGAGGACTGAAGCTTTCTTT	CASSQGRRTEAFF	NA	TRBJ1-1	TRBV14	NA
TGTGCCAGCAGCCCCGTCGGGACTGGGTCCTACAATGAGCAGTTCTTC	CASSPVGTGSYNEQFF	NA	TRBJ2-1	TRBV5-6	NA
TGTGCCAGCAGTTGGACATCCTTTAGCTCCTACAATGAGCAGTTCTTC	CASSWTSFSSYNEQFF	NA	TRBJ2-1	TRBV5-5	NA
TGTGCCAGCAGACCAGCGGGGAGAGGCACTGAAGCTTTCTTT	CASRPAGRGTEAFF	NA	TRBJ1-1	TRBV2	NA
TGTGCCAGCAGCTTGGCCGGGACACCAACTAACTATGGCTACACCTTC	CASSLAGTPTNYGYTF	NA	TRBJ1-2	TRBV5-6	NA
TGTGCCAGCAGCACGGACACGAGGAGCTCCTACGAGCAGTACTTC	CASSTDTRSSYEQYF	NA	TRBJ2-7	TRBV7-8	NA
TGCGCCAGCCGGGACAGCCTTAATGAAAAACTGTTTTTT	CASRDSLNEKLFF	NA	TRBJ1-4	TRBV5-1	TRBD1
TGTGCCAGCAGCAGGGTTGGGGCTGGGGATACGCAGTATTTT	CASSRVGAGDTQYF	NA	TRBJ2-3	TRBV13	NA
TGTGCCAGCAGCCAAGAAACAGGGGGCAATCAGCCCCAGCATTTT	CASSQETGGNQPQHF	NA	TRBJ1-5	TRBV4-2	TRBD1
TGTGCCAGCAGCTCTTCCGGGACTAGCGGGGGGAAGTTCTTC	CASSSSGTSGGKFF	once	TRBJ2-1	TRBV7-3	TRBD2
TGTGCCAGCAGCCTTCTGGGAGGGACTATGTACAATGAGCAGTTCTTC	CASSLLGGTMYNEQFF	NA	TRBJ2-1	TRBV3-1/TRBV3-2	TRBD2
TGTGCCAGCCTTGAGGCGGGGATTCATAATTCACCCCTCCACTTT	CASLEAGIHNSPLHF	NA	TRBJ1-6	TRBV6-5	NA